This T cell receptor beta chain was recovered during a study of blood T cells in healthy people across ages. Many counts were recorded for this clonotype. Alongside a J-beta primer mix, a sample-barcoded 5' primer served in a second PCR lasting about 7 to 12 cycles. The authors tagged each cDNA molecule using a template-switch adaptor with 12 random nucleotides. One entry per CDR3 protein, called by TCRdb with MiXCR from the 5' RACE reads. Of 630,000 or so distinct CDR3 sequences listed, approximately 30% were seen once; the top ten hold more than 15%. With 1 base removed from V and 3 bases from J, the gap between germline ends came to 12 bases. The length of the CDR3 is 15 residues. Germline V gives CDR1 SGHAT, CDR2 FQNNGV. Total RNA, at least 6 micrograms per sample, was extracted from PBMCs.

This receptor was identified in a woman over 75 in good health. Sequencing was carried out using blood. The rearrangement joins TRBV11-2 to TRBJ1-2; D not certain. The CDR3: CASSLGPIVYYGYTF. The CDR3 nucleotides read TGTGCCAGCAGCTTAGGACCCATTGTGTACTATGGCTACACCTTC.